This T cell receptor (beta chain) was sequenced in a study of cytomegalovirus exposure and HLA in healthy donors. Germline V CDR1 and CDR2: MDHEN, SYDVKM. This CDR3 region has 15 residues. V lost 5 bases and J lost 2, with 15 bases in between. Amplification used 60 Vbeta primers and 13 Jbeta primers. Clones were sequenced by immunoSEQ multiplex PCR, and TCRdb holds only the in-frame ones, with some missing. Of around 150,000 clones detected, 75% to 80% appear once; the ten largest clones hold about 0.93%. Details on this clone: Its antigen remains unidentified.

General study points: Later analysis identified a missense DCLRE1C variant that was linked to TCR beta V- and J-gene trimming. TCR beta V segments were, for the most part, productive about 87% or about 30% of the time in an earlier analysis. Upon later analysis, HLA-associated TCR beta chains proved more clonally expanded than other, equally common chains. The study reported that TCR beta sequences accurately predicted HLA-A and HLA-B alleles in most subjects.

This rearrangement joins TRBV28 to TRBJ1-2, with D perhaps matching TRBD1 (6 bases). The specimen was PBMCs. The source of this sequence is a woman between 45 and 60 years old in good health and CMV-seropositive. In DNA form, the CDR3 reads TGTGCCAGCAGTGCCCTTATGGGGGCCAACTATGGCTACACCTTC. It specifies CASSALMGANYGYTF.